A selection of T cell receptor beta chains follows, all from one sample in a study of T cell responses to AZD1222 COVID-19 vaccine. TCRdb keeps only in-frame clones here, not all; method: immunoSEQ multiplex PCR. There are about 160,000 clones in the sample; 85% to 90% occur only once, and 4.3% lies in the top ten. The sequencing here drew on peripheral blood, taken 28 days after the second AZD1222 dose. Receptors originate from an adult who received the AZD1222 COVID-19 vaccine. The CDR3 runs from the conserved cysteine through the conserved F or W. The D gene is left open where the match is weak. Rows give clone size only sometimes, using once, few, many, or a class for an expanded clone.

TRBV5-1	TRBD2	-	TRBJ2-3	TGCGCCAGCAGCTTGGGACTAGCGGGGGTCACAGATACGCAGTATTTT	CASSLGLAGVTDTQYF
TRBV4-3	TRBD1	once	TRBJ1-2	TGCGCCAGCAGCCAAGAGACAGGGGTGCGGGGCTACACCTTC	CASSQETGVRGYTF
TRBV5-1	TRBD1	-	TRBJ1-1	TGCGCCAGCAGCTCACAACAGGGGGTGAACACTGAAGCTTTCTTT	CASSSQQGVNTEAFF
TRBV6-6	-	-	TRBJ1-5	TGTGCCAGCAGTTATCAGGGTCAGCCCCAGCATTTT	CASSYQGQPQHF
TRBV5-8	-	-	TRBJ1-1	TGTGCCAGCAGCTTGAATCGGGCTTTCTTT	CASSLNRAFF
TRBV28	-	-	TRBJ2-7	TGTGCCAGCAGTACACAGTCCTACGAGCAGTACTTC	CASSTQSYEQYF
TRBV4-3	-	-	TRBJ2-1	TGCGCCAGCAGCCAAGTGTGGGACGACATCAATGAGCAGTTCTTC	CASSQVWDDINEQFF
TRBV9	-	-	TRBJ2-1	TGTGCCAGCAGCGTAGCCCCTCGGGATCCCTCGGGGGACAATGAGCAGTTCTTC	CASSVAPRDPSGDNEQFF
TRBV7-2	TRBD1	-	TRBJ1-6	TGTGCCAGCAGCTACACCGGGACAGGGGGGGGTTTACTCCACTTT	CASSYTGTGGGLLHF
TRBV7-2	-	-	TRBJ1-2	TGTGCCAGCAGCTTCACAGGGCATCATGGCTACACCTTC	CASSFTGHHGYTF
TRBV30	TRBD2	-	TRBJ2-3	TGTGCCTGGAGTCCCCGGGGGGGCATAGATACGCAGTATTTT	CAWSPRGGIDTQYF
TRBV7-6	TRBD1	once	TRBJ2-1	TGTGCCAGCACCTCGACAGGGTGGGCCTACAATGAGCAGTTCTTC	CASTSTGWAYNEQFF
TRBV4-1	-	-	TRBJ1-3	TGCGCCAGCAGCCAAGCCTCAACAGACTCTGGAAACACCATATATTTT	CASSQASTDSGNTIYF
TRBV7-9	-	once	TRBJ1-6	TGTGCCAGCAGCTTAGTAGGGGTGGGTTCACCCCTCCACTTT	CASSLVGVGSPLHF
TRBV10-3	-	-	TRBJ2-2	TGTGCCATCATGGGGACTACAGGGTTCCTCAACGGGGAGCTGTTTTTT	CAIMGTTGFLNGELFF
TRBV10-2	-	-	TRBJ2-1	TGCGCCAGCAGGGCGGGGGCGGGCGGGGAGCAGTTCTTC	CASRAGAGGEQFF
TRBV29-1	-	-	TRBJ2-5	TGCAGCGTTGAAGGGGACATCACTTCAGAGACCCAGTACTTC	CSVEGDITSETQYF
TRBV2	TRBD1	-	TRBJ2-2	TGTGCCAGCATTCCGGGACAGGGTTTAACCGGGGAGCTGTTTTTT	CASIPGQGLTGELFF
TRBV6-2/TRBV6-3	-	-	TRBJ1-5	TGTGCCAGCAGTTACACATCACTGGGGAGCAATCAGCCCCAGCATTTT	CASSYTSLGSNQPQHF
TRBV6-1	-	-	TRBJ2-7	TGTGCCAGCAGTGAATTCCAGGTAGCGGGGGACAGGACCTACGAGCAGTACTTC	CASSEFQVAGDRTYEQYF
TRBV6-5	-	-	TRBJ2-1	TGTGCCAGCAGTTACTCCCCTCCCAATGAGCAGTTCTTC	CASSYSPPNEQFF
TRBV3-1/TRBV3-2	-	-	TRBJ2-7	TGTGCCAGCAGCCATTTTTACGGAAGGGGAACCTACGAGCAGTACTTC	CASSHFYGRGTYEQYF
TRBV7-9	-	-	TRBJ2-1	TGTGCCAGCAGCTTACGGGCGATAGGATATAATGAGCAGTTCTTC	CASSLRAIGYNEQFF
TRBV9	TRBD1	-	TRBJ1-1	TGTGCCAGCAGCCGGGAGGGGACAGGCTACACTGAAGCTTTCTTT	CASSREGTGYTEAFF
TRBV29-1	TRBD2	once	TRBJ2-1	TGCAGCGTTGAGGGCCTAGCGGGGGTCTGGAACTACAATGAGCAGTTCTTC	CSVEGLAGVWNYNEQFF
TRBV7-2	TRBD1	-	TRBJ2-2	TGTGCCAGCACCGCCGACAGGGGGCCTACCGGGGAGCTGTTTTTT	CASTADRGPTGELFF
TRBV13	TRBD2	-	TRBJ2-7	TGTGCCAGCAGCTTAGGGGGGACTAGCGGGGATCAGTACTTC	CASSLGGTSGDQYF